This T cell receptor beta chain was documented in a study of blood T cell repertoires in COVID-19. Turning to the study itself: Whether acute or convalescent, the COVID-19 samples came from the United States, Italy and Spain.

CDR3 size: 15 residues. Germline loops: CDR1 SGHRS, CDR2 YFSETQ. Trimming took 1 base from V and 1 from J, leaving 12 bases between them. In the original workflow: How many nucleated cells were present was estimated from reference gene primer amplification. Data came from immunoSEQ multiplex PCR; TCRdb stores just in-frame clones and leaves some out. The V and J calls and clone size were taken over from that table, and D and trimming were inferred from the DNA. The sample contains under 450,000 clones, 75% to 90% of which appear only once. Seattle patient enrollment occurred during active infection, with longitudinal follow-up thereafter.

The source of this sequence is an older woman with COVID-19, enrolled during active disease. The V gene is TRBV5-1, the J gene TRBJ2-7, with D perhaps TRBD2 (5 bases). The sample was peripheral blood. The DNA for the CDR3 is TGCGCCAGCAGCTTGACGGCGGGTTCATCCTACGAGCAGTACTTC. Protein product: CASSLTAGSSYEQYF.